These 9 T cell receptor beta chains share one sample of origin, sequenced in a study of identical twins. TCRdb re-called the 5' RACE reads through MiXCR, storing one row per CDR3 protein. In the table there are 400,000 to 650,000 distinct CDR3 sequences, around 20% of which are singletons. These data were likewise used in another study, on T cells expressing NK-cell markers.

The sequenced material came from CD4+ T cells sorted from blood. All receptors derive from a woman aged 18-29 years in good health.

This clonotype was counted at least ten times. The chain couples TRBV7-9 to TRBJ1-1; D is undetermined. V lost 5 bases to trimming and J lost 3 bases, with 7 bases between them. Per the germline V gene, CDR1 is SEHNR and CDR2 is FQNEAQ (reference sequence). The CDR3 has 12 amino acids. The CDR3 DNA is TGTGCCAGCAGCCGCGGGGACACTGAAGCTTTCTTT. Its translation: CASSRGDTEAFF. Using reference TRBV7-9 and TRBJ1-1 for the parts outside the CDR3, the full variable domain is DTGVSQNPRHKITKRGQNVTFRCDPISEHNRLYWYRQTLGQGPEFLTYFQNEAQLEKSRLLSDRFSAERPKGSFSTLEIQRTEQGDSAMYLCASSRGDTEAFFGQGTRLTVV.

This clonotype has only a few counts. The V gene is TRBV29-1, the J gene TRBJ2-3; D possibly corresponds to TRBD1 (6 bases). Trimming left V 7 bases short and J 6 bases short, with 14 bases between. Germline values: CDR1 SQVTM, CDR2 ANQGSEA. The CDR3 is made up of 12 amino acids. The CDR3 sequence: CSAEGDKDTQYF. The CDR3 DNA reads TGCAGCGCCGAAGGGGACAAGGATACGCAGTATTTT.

This clonotype was recorded many times. The chain links TRBV10-2 to TRBJ1-1; 12 bases align to TRBD1. CDR3 length: 16 residues. CDR1 WSHSY and CDR2 SAAADI come from the germline V gene. The V gene end was trimmed by 7 bases and the J gene end by 6 bases; junction bases not matched to a gene: 12. CDR3 sequence reads: CASTGQGARIASEAFF. In DNA, the CDR3 is TGCGCCAGCACGGGACAGGGGGCGCGGATCGCGTCTGAAGCTTTCTTT.

CDR3: CASSAGTGWYQPQHF. DNA of the CDR3: TGTGCCAGCAGTGCTGGGACAGGGTGGTATCAGCCCCAGCATTTT. The chain recombines TRBV2 with TRBJ1-5; TRBD1 aligns across 9 bases. J lost 5 bases, V lost 4 bases, and 6 bases had no gene match. The CDR3 length is 15 residues. Per germline, CDR1 SNHLY and CDR2 FYNNEI.

Concerning this clonotype: A much larger clone differs from this one at a single base, so this may be a read error. This sequence joins TRBV7-2 and TRBJ2-3, with D hard to call. Germline assignment: CDR1 SGHTA and CDR2 FQGNSA. The CDR3 loop spans 16 amino acids. V was pared by 3 bases and J by 2 bases, with 15 bases between. CDR3 sequence: CASSFTETSTTDTQYF. The CDR3 DNA is TGTGCCAGCAGCTTTACCGAGACCAGCACCACAGATACGCAGTATTTT.

This clonotype was seen only a few times. DNA of the CDR3: TGTGCCACCAGCAGAGGATTGGTGGATACGCAGTATTTT. This encodes CATSRGLVDTQYF. The chain links TRBV15 to TRBJ2-3, with D uncertain. The CDR3 contains 13 residues. Germline CDR1 is LNHNV and CDR2 is YYDKDF (reference sequence). V lost 1 base and J lost 6, with 8 bases in between.

In the case of this clonotype: The junction differs from germline at one of its ends, possibly a read error. The chain carries TRBV29-1 and TRBJ1-1; the D gene is possibly TRBD1 (6 bases). Germline CDR1 SQVTM, CDR2 ANQGSEA. The CDR3 spans 13 residues. The CDR3, as DNA: TGCGGCGTTAGAGGACAGATAAACACTGAAGCTTTCTTT. Translation gives CGVRGQINTEAFF.

This clonotype was seen a handful of times. The rearrangement joins TRBV10-2 to TRBJ2-7, with D unresolved. The V end was cut by 6 bases, the J end by 2 bases, with 11 bases between. There are 13 residues in the CDR3. The germline V gene has CDR1 WSHSY and CDR2 SAAADI. CDR3 coding DNA: TGCGCCAGCAGGAGATCGACAACCTACGAGCAGTACTTC. Protein: CASRRSTTYEQYF.

This chain connects TRBV5-6 to TRBJ2-1; D remains ambiguous. This CDR3 has 13 amino acids. Germline CDR1 reads SGHDT; CDR2 reads YYEEEE. Trimming took off 1 base at V and 9 bases at J, with 11 bases between the two ends. CDR3 protein: CASSLIGQREQFF. CDR3 DNA: TGTGCCAGCAGCTTGATCGGCCAGCGTGAGCAGTTCTTC.